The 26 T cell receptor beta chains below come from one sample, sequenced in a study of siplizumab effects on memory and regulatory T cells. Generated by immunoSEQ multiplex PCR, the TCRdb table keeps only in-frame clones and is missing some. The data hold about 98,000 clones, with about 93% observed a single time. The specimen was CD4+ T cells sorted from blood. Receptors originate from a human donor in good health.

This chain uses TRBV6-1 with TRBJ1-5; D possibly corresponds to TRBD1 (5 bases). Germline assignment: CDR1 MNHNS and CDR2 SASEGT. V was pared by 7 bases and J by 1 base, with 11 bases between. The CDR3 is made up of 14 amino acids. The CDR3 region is CASTPGRSNQPQHF. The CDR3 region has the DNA TGTGCCAGCACCCCGGGACGGAGCAATCAGCCCCAGCATTTT.

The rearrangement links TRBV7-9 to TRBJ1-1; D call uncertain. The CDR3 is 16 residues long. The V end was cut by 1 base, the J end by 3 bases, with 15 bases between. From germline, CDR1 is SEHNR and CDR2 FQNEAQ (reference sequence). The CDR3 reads CASSLGLFRGDTEAFF. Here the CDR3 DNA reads TGTGCCAGCAGCTTAGGGCTTTTTCGGGGAGACACTGAAGCTTTCTTT.

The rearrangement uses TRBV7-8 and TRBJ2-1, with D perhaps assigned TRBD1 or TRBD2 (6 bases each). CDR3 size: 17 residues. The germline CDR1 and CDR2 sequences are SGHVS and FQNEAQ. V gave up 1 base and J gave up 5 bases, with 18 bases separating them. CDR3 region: CASSLVFGGRDNNEQFF. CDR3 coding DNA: TGTGCCAGCAGCTTAGTTTTCGGGGGCCGTGATAACAATGAGCAGTTCTTC.

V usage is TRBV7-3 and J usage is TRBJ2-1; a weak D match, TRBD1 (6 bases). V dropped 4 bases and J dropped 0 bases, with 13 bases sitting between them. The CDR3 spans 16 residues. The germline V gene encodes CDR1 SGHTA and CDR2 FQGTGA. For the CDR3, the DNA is TGTGCCAGCAGCTCACAGGGAGCAATCTCCTACAATGAGCAGTTCTTC. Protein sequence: CASSSQGAISYNEQFF.

CDR3 DNA sequence: TGTGCCAGCAGCTTAGATTTGGTGGTCACAGATACGCAGTATTTT. It codes for CASSLDLVVTDTQYF. V gene TRBV7-8 combines with J gene TRBJ2-3; D is uncertain. Between the trimmed V and J ends, which lost 1 base and 2 bases, there was a span of 10 bases. The CDR3 has 15 amino acids. Germline V gives CDR1 SGHVS, CDR2 FQNEAQ.

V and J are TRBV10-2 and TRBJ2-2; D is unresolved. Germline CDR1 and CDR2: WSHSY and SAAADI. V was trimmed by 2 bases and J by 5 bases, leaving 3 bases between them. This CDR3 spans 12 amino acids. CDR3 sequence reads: CASSEGTGELFF. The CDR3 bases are TGCGCCAGCAGTGAGGGGACCGGGGAGCTGTTTTTT.

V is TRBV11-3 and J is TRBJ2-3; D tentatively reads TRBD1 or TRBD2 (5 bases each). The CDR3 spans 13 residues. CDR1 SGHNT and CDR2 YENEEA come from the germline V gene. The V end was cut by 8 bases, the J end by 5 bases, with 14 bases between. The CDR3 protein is CASGGREGDTQYF. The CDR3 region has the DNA TGTGCCAGCGGAGGCAGGGAAGGAGATACGCAGTATTTT.

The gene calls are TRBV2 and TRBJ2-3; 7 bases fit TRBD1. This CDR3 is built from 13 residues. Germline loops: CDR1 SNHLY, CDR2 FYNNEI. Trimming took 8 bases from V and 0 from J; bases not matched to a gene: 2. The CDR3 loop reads CASLGQSTDTQYF. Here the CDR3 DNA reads TGTGCCAGCTTGGGACAGAGCACAGATACGCAGTATTTT.

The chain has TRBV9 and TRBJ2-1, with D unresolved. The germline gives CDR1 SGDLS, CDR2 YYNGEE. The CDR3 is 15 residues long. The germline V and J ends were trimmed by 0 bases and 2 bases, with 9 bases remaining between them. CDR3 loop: CASSVVGKAYNEQFF. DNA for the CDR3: TGTGCCAGCAGCGTAGTGGGGAAGGCCTACAATGAGCAGTTCTTC. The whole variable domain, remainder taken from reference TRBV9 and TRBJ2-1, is DSGVTQTPKHLITATGQRVTLRCSPRSGDLSVYWYQQSLDQGLQFLIQYYNGEERAKGNILERFSAQQFPDLHSELNLSSLELGDSALYFCASSVVGKAYNEQFFGPGTRLTVL.

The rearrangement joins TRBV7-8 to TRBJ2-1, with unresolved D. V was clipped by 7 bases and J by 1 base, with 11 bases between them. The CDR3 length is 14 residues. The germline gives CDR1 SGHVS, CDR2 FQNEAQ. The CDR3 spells CASTPLRSYNEQFF. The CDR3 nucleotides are TGTGCCAGCACCCCTTTGAGGTCCTACAATGAGCAGTTCTTC.

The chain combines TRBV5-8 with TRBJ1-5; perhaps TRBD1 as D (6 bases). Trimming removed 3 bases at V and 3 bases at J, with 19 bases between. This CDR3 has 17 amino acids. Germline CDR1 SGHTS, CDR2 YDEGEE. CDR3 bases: TGTGCCAGCAGCTACCGGGACAATCGGGCGATCAATCAGCCCCAGCATTTT. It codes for CASSYRDNRAINQPQHF.

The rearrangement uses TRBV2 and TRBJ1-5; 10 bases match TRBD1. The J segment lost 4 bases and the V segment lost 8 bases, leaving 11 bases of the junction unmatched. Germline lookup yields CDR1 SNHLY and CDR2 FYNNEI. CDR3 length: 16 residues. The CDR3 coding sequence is TGTGCCAGCTCGGGACAGGGGACCCCTGGGAATCAGCCCCAGCATTTT. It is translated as CASSGQGTPGNQPQHF.

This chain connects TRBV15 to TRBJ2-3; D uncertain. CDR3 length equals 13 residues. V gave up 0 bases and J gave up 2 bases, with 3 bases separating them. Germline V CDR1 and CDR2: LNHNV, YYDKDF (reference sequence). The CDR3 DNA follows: TGTGCCACCAGCAGAGATATCACAGATACGCAGTATTTT. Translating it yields CATSRDITDTQYF.

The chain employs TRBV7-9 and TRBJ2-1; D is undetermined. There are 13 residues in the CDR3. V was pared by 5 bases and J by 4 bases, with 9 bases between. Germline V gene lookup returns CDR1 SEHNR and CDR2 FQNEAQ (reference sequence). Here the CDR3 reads CASSLRAYNEQFF. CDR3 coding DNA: TGTGCCAGCAGCCTTCGGGCTTACAATGAGCAGTTCTTC.

The CDR3 nucleotides are TGTGCCAGCAGCGTAGTAGGGACAGAATACAATGAGCAGTTCTTC. As protein: CASSVVGTEYNEQFF. V usage is TRBV9 and J usage is TRBJ2-1; TRBD1 agrees at 7 bases. This CDR3 has 15 residues. J was trimmed by 4 bases and V by 0 bases; bases with no gene match: 4. Germline values: CDR1 SGDLS, CDR2 YYNGEE.

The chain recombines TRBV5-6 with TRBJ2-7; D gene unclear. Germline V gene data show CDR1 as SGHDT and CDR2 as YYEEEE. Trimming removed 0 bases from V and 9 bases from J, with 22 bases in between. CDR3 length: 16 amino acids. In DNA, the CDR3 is TGTGCCAGCAGCTTGGAGCTTGGAAACTACCCGTCTATGCAGTACTTC. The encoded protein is CASSLELGNYPSMQYF.

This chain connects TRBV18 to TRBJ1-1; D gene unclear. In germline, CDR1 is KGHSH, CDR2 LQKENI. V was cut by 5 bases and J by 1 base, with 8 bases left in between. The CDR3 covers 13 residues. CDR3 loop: CASSAAGNTEAFF. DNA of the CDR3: TGTGCCAGCTCAGCGGCGGGGAACACTGAAGCTTTCTTT.

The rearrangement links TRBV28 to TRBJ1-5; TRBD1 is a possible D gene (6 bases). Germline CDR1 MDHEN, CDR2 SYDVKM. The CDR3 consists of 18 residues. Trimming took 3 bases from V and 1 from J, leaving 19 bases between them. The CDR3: CASSFSGQGRRSNQPQHF. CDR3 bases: TGTGCCAGCAGTTTTTCGGGACAAGGGCGCCGGAGCAATCAGCCCCAGCATTTT.

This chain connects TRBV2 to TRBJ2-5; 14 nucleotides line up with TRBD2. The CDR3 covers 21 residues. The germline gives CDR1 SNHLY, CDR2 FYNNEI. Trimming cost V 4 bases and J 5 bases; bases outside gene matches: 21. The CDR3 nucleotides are TGTGCCAGCAGTGGCCTGGGACTAGCGGGAGTGCTAACTTGGGGGGAGGAGACCCAGTACTTC. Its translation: CASSGLGLAGVLTWGEETQYF.

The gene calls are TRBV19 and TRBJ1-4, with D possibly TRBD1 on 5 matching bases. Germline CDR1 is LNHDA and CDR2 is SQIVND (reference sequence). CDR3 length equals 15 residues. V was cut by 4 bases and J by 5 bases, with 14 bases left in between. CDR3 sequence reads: CASSSRSGRNEKLFF. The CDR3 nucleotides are TGTGCCAGTAGTAGCCGATCGGGGCGAAATGAAAAACTGTTTTTT.

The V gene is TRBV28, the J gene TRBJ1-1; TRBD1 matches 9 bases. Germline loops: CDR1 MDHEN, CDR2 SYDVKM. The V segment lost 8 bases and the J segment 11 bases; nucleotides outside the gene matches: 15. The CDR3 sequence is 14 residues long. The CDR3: CASSIGYRGLGAFF. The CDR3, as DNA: TGTGCCAGCTCCATCGGATACAGGGGGCTAGGGGCTTTCTTT.

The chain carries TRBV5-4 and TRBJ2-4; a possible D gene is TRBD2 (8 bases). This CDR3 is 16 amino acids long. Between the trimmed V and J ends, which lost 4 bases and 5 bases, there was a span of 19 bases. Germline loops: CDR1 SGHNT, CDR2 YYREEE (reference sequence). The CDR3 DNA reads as TGTGCCAGCAGCCCCCGGGAGGGGGCCCGAGAAAACATTCAGTACTTC. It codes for CASSPREGARENIQYF.

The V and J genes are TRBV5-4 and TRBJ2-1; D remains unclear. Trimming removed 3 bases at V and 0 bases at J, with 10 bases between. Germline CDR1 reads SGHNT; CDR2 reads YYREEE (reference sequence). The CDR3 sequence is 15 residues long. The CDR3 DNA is TGTGCCAGCAGCTCCACCAGGTCCTCCTACAATGAGCAGTTCTTC. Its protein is CASSSTRSSYNEQFF.

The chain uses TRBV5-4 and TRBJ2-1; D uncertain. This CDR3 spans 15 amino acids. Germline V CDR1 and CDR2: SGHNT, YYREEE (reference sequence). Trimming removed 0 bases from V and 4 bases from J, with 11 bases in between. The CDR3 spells CASSLVVASYNEQFF. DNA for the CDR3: TGTGCCAGCAGCTTGGTGGTAGCCTCATACAATGAGCAGTTCTTC.

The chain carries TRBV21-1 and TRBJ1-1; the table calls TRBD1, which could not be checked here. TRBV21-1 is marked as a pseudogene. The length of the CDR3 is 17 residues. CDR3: CASSKERIRGLNTEAFF. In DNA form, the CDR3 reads TGTGCCAGCAGCAAAGAACGTATTAGGGGCTTGAACACTGAAGCTTTCTTT.

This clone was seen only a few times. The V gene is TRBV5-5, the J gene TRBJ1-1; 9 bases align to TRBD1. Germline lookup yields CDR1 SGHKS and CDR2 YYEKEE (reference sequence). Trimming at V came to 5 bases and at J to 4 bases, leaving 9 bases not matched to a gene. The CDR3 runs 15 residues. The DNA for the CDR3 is TGTGCCAGCAGGACATTTAAGACAGGGGGCACTGAAGCTTTCTTT. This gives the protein CASRTFKTGGTEAFF.